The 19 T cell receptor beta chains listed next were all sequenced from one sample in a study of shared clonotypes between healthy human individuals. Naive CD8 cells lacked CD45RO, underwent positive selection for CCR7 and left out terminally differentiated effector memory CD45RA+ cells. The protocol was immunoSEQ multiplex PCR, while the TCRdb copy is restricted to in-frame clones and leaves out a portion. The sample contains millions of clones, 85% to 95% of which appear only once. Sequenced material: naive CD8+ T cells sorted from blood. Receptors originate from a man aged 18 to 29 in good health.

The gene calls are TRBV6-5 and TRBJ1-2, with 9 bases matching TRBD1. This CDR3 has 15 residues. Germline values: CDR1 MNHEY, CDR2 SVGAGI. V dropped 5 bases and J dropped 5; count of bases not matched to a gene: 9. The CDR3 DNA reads TGTGCCAGCAGTAACCGGGACAGGGATAGGTATGGCTACACCTTC. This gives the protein CASSNRDRDRYGYTF.

In DNA, the CDR3 is TGTGCCAGCAGTTTGACGGACCAACTATATGGCTACACCTTC. This encodes CASSLTDQLYGYTF. The chain couples TRBV25-1 to TRBJ1-2, with D unresolved. Trimming removed 5 bases at V and 5 bases at J, with 15 bases between. The CDR3 contains 14 residues. CDR1 is MGHDK and CDR2 is SYGVNS in the germline V gene.

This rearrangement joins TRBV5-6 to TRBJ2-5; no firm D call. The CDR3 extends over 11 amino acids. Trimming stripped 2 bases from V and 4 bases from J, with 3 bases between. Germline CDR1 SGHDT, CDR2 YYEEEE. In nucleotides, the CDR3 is TGTGCCAGCAGCTTTCTAGAGACCCAGTACTTC. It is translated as CASSFLETQYF.

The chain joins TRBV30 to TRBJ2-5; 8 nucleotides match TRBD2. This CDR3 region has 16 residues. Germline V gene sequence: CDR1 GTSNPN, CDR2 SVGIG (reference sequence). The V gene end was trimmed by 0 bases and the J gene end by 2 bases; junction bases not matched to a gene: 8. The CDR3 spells CAWSVLTGGPQETQYF. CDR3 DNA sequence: TGTGCCTGGAGTGTCTTAACGGGGGGGCCTCAAGAGACCCAGTACTTC.

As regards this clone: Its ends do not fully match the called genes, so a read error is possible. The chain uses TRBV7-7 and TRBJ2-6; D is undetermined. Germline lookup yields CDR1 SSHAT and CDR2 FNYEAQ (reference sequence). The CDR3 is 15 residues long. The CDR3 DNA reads TGTGCTAGCAGCCTTGGCAGCTCTGGGGCCAACGTCCTGACTTTC. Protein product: CASSLGSSGANVLTF. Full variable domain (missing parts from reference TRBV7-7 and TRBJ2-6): GAGVSQSPRYKVTKRGQDVTLRCDPISSHATLYWYQQALGQGPEFLTYFNYEAQPDKSGLPSDRFSAERPEGSISTLTIQRTEQRDSAMYRCASSLGSSGANVLTFGAGSRLTVL.

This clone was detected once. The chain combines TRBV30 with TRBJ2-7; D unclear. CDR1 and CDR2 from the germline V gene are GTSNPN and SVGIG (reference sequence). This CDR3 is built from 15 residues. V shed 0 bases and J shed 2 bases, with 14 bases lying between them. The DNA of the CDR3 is TGTGCCTGGAGTGTACCGAGTAGGATAACCTACGAGCAGTACTTC. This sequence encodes CAWSVPSRITYEQYF.

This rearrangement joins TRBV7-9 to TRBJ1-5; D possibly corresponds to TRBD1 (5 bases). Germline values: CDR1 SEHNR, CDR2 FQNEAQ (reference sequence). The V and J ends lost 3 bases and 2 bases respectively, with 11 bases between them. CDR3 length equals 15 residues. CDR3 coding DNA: TGTGCCAGCAGCTTTGGGGGTATCGGCAATCAGCCCCAGCATTTT. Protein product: CASSFGGIGNQPQHF.

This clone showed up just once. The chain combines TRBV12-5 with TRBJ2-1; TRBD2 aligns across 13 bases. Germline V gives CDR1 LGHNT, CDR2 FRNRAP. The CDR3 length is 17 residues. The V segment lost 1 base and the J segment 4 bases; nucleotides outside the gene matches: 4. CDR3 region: CASGLGLAGGHYNEQFF. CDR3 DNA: TGTGCTAGTGGTTTGGGACTAGCGGGAGGACATTACAATGAGCAGTTCTTC. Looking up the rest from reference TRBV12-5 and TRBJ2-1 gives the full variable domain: DARVTQTPRHKVTEMGQEVTMRCQPILGHNTVFWYRQTMMQGLELLAYFRNRAPLDDSGMPKDRFSAEMPDATLATLKIQPSEPRDSAVYFCASGLGLAGGHYNEQFFGPGTRLTVL.

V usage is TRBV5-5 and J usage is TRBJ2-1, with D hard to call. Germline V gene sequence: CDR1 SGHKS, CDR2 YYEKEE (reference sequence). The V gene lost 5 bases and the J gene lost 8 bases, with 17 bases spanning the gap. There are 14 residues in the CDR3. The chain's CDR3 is CASSWTDRTDEQFF. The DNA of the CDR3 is TGTGCCAGCAGTTGGACGGATCGGACGGATGAGCAGTTCTTC. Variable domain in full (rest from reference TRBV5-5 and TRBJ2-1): DAGVTQSPTHLIKTRGQQVTLRCSPISGHKSVSWYQQVLGQGPQFIFQYYEKEERGRGNFPDRFSARQFPNYSSELNVNALLLGDSALYLCASSWTDRTDEQFFGPGTRLTVL.

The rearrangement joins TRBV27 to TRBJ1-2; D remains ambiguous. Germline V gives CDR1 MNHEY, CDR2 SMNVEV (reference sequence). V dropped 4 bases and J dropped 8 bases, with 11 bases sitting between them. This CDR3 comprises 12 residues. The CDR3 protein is CASSSLLDGYTF. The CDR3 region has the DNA TGTGCCAGCAGTTCATTATTAGACGGCTACACCTTC.

The CDR3 sequence: CASSADNEGGGYTF. CDR3 in DNA: TGTGCCAGCAGTGCCGACAACGAGGGCGGTGGCTACACCTTC. The chain employs TRBV6-5 and TRBJ1-2; D is ambiguous. Germline loops: CDR1 MNHEY, CDR2 SVGAGI. With 5 bases removed from V and 7 bases from J, the gap between germline ends came to 17 bases. There are 14 residues in the CDR3.

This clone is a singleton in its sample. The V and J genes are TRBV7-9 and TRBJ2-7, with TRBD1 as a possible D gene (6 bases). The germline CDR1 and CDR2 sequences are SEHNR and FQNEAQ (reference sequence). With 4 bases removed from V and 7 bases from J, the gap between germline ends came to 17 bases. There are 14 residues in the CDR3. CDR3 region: CASSSPTGHNEQYF. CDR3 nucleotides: TGTGCCAGCAGCTCCCCCACAGGGCACAATGAGCAGTACTTC.

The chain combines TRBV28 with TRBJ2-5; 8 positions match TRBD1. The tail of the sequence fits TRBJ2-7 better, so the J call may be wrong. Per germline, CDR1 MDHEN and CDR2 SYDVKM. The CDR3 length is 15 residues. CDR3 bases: TGTGCCAGCAGTTTATGGGGACAGGCAGTATACGAGCAGTACTTC. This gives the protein CASSLWGQAVYEQYF.

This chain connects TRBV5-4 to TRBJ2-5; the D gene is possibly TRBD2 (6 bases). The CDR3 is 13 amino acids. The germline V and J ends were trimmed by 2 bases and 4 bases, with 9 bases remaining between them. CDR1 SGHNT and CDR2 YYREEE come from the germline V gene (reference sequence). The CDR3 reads CASSFPSAETQYF. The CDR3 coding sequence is TGTGCCAGCAGCTTCCCTAGCGCAGAGACCCAGTACTTC.

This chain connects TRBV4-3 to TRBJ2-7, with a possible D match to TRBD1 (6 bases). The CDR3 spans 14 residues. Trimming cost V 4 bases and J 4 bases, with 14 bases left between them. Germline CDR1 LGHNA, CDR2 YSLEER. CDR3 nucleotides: TGCGCCAGCAGCCCTGGACAGATCGGTTACGAGCAGTACTTC. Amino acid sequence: CASSPGQIGYEQYF.

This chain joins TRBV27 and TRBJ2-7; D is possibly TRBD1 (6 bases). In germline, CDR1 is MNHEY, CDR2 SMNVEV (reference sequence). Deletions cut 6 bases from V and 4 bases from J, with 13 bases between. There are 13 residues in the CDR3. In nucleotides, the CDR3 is TGTGCCAGCAGGGGGGCACAGCTTTACGAGCAGTACTTC. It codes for CASRGAQLYEQYF.

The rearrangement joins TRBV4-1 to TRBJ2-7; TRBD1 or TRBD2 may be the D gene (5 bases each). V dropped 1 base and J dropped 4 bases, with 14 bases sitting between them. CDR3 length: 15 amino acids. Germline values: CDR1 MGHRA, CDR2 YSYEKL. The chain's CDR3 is CASSQGDLGTYEQYF. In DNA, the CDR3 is TGCGCCAGCAGCCAAGGGGACCTGGGTACGTACGAGCAGTACTTC.

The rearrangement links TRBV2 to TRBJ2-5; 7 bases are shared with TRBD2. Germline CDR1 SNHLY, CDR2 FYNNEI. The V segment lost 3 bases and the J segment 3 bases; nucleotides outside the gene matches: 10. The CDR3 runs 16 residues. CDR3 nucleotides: TGTGCCAGCAGTGATTCGGGCGGGAGCGCTGAAGAGACCCAGTACTTC. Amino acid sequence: CASSDSGGSAEETQYF.

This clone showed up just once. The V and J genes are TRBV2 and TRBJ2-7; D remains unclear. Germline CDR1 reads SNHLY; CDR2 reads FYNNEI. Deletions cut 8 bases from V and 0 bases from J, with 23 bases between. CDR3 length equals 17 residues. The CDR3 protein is CASLKFSTGPDSYEQYF. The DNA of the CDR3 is TGTGCCAGCTTGAAGTTTTCAACCGGGCCCGACTCCTACGAGCAGTACTTC.